Presented here are 7 T cell receptor beta chains from one specimen sequenced in a study of cytomegalovirus exposure and HLA in healthy donors. 13 Jbeta primers and 60 Vbeta primers were used for the PCR. Generated by immunoSEQ multiplex PCR, the TCRdb table keeps only in-frame clones and is missing some. The sample lists around 160,000 clones, 80% to 85% occurring once. Material for sequencing was PBMCs. These receptors came from a man between 45 and 60 years old in good health and CMV-seropositive.

The CDR3 region is CAWSQGVVEQFF. As DNA, the CDR3 is TGTGCCTGGAGCCAAGGGGTTGTTGAGCAGTTCTTC. The chain couples TRBV30 to TRBJ2-1, with D perhaps matching TRBD1 (5 bases). The CDR3 length is 12 residues. Germline CDR1 GTSNPN, CDR2 SVGIG (reference sequence). V was cut by 3 bases and J by 9 bases, with 12 bases left in between.

The J gene is TRBJ2-7, the V gene TRBV28; TRBD2 matches 9 bases. Germline V gene lookup returns CDR1 MDHEN and CDR2 SYDVKM. V trimming: 7 bases; J trimming: 4 bases; junction bases outside the gene matches: 17. The CDR3 loop spans 17 amino acids. In nucleotides, the CDR3 is TGTGCCAGCACCGGGGTAGCGGGGGCCGACTCCTTATACGAGCAGTACTTC. It yields the protein CASTGVAGADSLYEQYF. The whole variable domain, remainder taken from reference TRBV28 and TRBJ2-7, is DVKVTQSSRYLVKRTGEKVFLECVQDMDHENMFWYRQDPGLGLRLIYFSYDVKMKEKGDIPEGYSVSREKKERFSLILESASTNQTSMYLCASTGVAGADSLYEQYFGPGTRLTVT.

This chain joins TRBV2 and TRBJ1-1; 8 nucleotides match TRBD1. CDR1 and CDR2 from the germline V gene are SNHLY and FYNNEI. J gave up 0 bases and V 5 bases, and 8 bases lay outside the gene matches. The CDR3 spans 16 residues. This CDR3 reads CASSFDRGIMNTEAFF. DNA for the CDR3: TGTGCCAGCAGTTTCGACAGGGGTATCATGAACACTGAAGCTTTCTTT.

The chain combines TRBV4-3 with TRBJ2-5; tentatively, D is TRBD2 (5 bases). Trimming pared 3 bases from V and 4 bases from J, leaving 21 bases between. The CDR3 spans 17 residues. The germline V gene has CDR1 LGHNA and CDR2 YSLEER. The CDR3 sequence is CASSQASPAIVGETQYF. CDR3 DNA sequence: TGCGCCAGCAGCCAGGCTAGCCCAGCAATCGTGGGAGAGACCCAGTACTTC.

In this sample, this clone turned up once. This sequence joins TRBV6-6 and TRBJ2-1, with TRBD2 identical over 13 bases. The CDR3 length is 16 residues. Germline loops: CDR1 MNHNY, CDR2 SVGAGI (reference sequence). Germline trimming cut 0 bases from V and 6 bases from J; bases unmatched to any gene: 2. As DNA, the CDR3 is TGTGCCAGCAGTTACTCTACTAGCGGGAGGGCCAATGAGCAGTTCTTC. It translates to CASSYSTSGRANEQFF.

The chain links TRBV7-2 to TRBJ2-7, with 10 nucleotides matching TRBD2. The CDR3 covers 15 residues. Germline V gene data show CDR1 as SGHTA and CDR2 as FQGNSA. The V and J ends lost 6 bases and 0 bases, in that order; junction bases with no gene match: 5. Here the CDR3 reads CASSPSGGSSYEQYF. CDR3 DNA sequence: TGTGCCAGCAGTCCTAGCGGGGGCTCCTCCTACGAGCAGTACTTC.

The chain combines TRBV2 with TRBJ1-6; TRBD1 agrees at 8 bases. Losses at the gene ends were 6 bases for V and 7 bases for J; bases not matched to a gene: 8. Germline lookup yields CDR1 SNHLY and CDR2 FYNNEI. This CDR3 has 15 amino acids. CDR3 loop: CASRVDRGMNSPLHF. CDR3 DNA sequence: TGTGCCAGCAGGGTCGACAGGGGAATGAATTCACCCCTCCACTTT.